The T cell receptor (beta chain) described here comes from a study of blood T cell repertoires in COVID-19. At the level of the study: Researchers got acute and convalescent COVID-19 samples from the United States, Italy and Spain. In each case, the material was cDNA or gDNA derived from T cells, B-cell-depleted T cells, or PBMCs.

Germline V gene data show CDR1 as SGHTA and CDR2 as FQGNSA. Trimming removed 6 bases at V and 9 bases at J, with 15 bases between. The CDR3 runs 12 residues. Authors' processing steps: Amplification from reference gene primers served as the basis for estimated nucleated cell counts. Clones were sequenced by immunoSEQ multiplex PCR, and TCRdb holds only the in-frame ones, with some missing. D and trimming come from the DNA, and the V and J calls and clone size come from that table. The table shows about 300,000 clones, with more than 80% occurring only once. The clonotype comes from a man between 18 and 35 years old who had recovered from COVID-19. Sequencing was performed on peripheral blood. This sequence joins TRBV7-2 and TRBJ2-7; maybe TRBD1 (6 bases). Written as DNA, the CDR3 is TGTGCCAGCAGGGACAGCCTCGGAGGGCAGTACTTC. Its translation is CASRDSLGGQYF.